Given below is one T cell receptor (beta chain) in context. This clonotype was observed at least ten times. The clone's antigen remains unknown. Base qualities are not provided; no much larger clone lies one nucleotide away. The data are from a study of spatial heterogeneity in lung cancer (dated by TCRdb to the late 2010s). Regarding the study in general: Donors were approximately 72 patients with early-stage, untreated non-small cell lung cancer from the lung TRACERx cohort. Follow-up PBMC samples were sequenced whenever available, and the median time to follow-up was two to three years after resection. Beta-chain transcripts were consistently detected in greater numbers than alpha-chain transcripts, which likely reflected higher beta-chain transcript abundance. In the raw uncorrected reads, each unique combination of TCR and UMI appeared more than ten times on average. TCR alpha and beta repertoires were quantitatively compared across multiple tumor regions, matched nontumor lung and blood in non-small cell lung cancer. Nonsynonymous mutation counts, determined by whole-exome sequencing of tumor tissue, were related to features of the TCR repertoire. At surgery, both alpha and beta chains were TCR-sequenced in roughly 200 tumor regions, 63 to 80 matched nontumor lung samples and around 50 PBMC samples. Results the study describes overall, beyond this receptor: Confirming at a functional level the hypothesis that regional TCRs recognize regional mutations was considered to require additional single-cell paired TCR alpha and beta sequencing. Ubiquitous expanded tumor TCRs showed up in blood more often at tumor resection than at routine follow-up. Comparisons of baseline and follow-up blood repertoires included only about 15 patients.

Library preparation employed 5' RACE. Sequenced using a NextSeq 500. To allow correction of PCR and sequencing errors, the TCR library protocol tagged every TCR cDNA molecule with a unique molecular identifier. As for the original processing: TCR identification, UMI-based error correction and CDR3 extraction were performed with Decombinator tools. TCRs above a frequency of 2 per 1,000, corresponding to the top 1% of the tumor frequency distribution, were defined as expanded. Each repertoire was subsampled 100 times to 5,000 TCRs, after which Renyi diversity was computed with the R vegan package. To build CDR3 similarity networks, amino acid triplet string-kernel similarity was used, and CDR3s were connected when their pairwise similarity was above 0.82. TCRdb itself trimmed the public reads at Q25 with fastp, ran MiXCR and retained productive beta chains. Each CDR3 protein appears once, grouped with its most common genes and DNA. The V and J calls were determined by TCRdb, not by the authors. The sample has tens of thousands of distinct CDR3 sequences on record, about 12% of them singletons. Of the sample, roughly 32% is held by the ten largest clones.

The sample's time point label, decoded: blood at routine non-recurrence follow-up after resection. Whole RNA extracted from tumor and nontumor lung tissue, or from cryopreserved PBMC samples, was used for TCR sequencing without cell sorting. A patient was chosen for TCR sequencing only when enough RNA was available from at least two tumor regions. The V end loses 7 bases and the J end loses 0 bases, and a stretch of 9 bases separates them. The CDR3 has 13 amino acids, counting the end cysteine and phenylalanine. Only the CDR3 portion is preserved as DNA: 39 bases, with reading frame beginning at the first base. Looking up the germline V gene yields CDR1 MGHDK and CDR2 SYGVNS.

The clonotype comes from a male donor with early-stage non-small cell lung cancer. The sequenced sample was PBMCs, obtained at follow-up. In this chain, TRBV25-1 is recombined with TRBJ1-1, with the D gene not confidently named. Here is the DNA: TGTGCCAGCAAAGGGTTCATGAACACTGAAGCTTTCTTT. Protein translation: CASKGFMNTEAFF.